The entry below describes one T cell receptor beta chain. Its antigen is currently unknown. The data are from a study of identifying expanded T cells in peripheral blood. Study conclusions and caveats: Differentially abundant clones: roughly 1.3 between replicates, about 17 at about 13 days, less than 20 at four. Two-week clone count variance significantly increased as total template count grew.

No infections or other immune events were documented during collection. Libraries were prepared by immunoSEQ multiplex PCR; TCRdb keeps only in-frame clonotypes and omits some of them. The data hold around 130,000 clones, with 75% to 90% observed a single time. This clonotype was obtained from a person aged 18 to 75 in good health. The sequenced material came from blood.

CDR3 residues: CASSLAPPATGQLNYGYTF. Here the CDR3 DNA reads TGTGCCAGCAGTTTAGCACCACCGGCAACGGGACAGCTAAACTATGGCTACACCTTC. The rearrangement uses TRBV27 and TRBJ1-2, with 7 nucleotides matching TRBD1. The CDR3 length is 19 residues. V gave up 2 bases and J gave up 2 bases; unmatched junction bases: 17. Germline V CDR1 and CDR2: MNHEY, SMNVEV (reference sequence).